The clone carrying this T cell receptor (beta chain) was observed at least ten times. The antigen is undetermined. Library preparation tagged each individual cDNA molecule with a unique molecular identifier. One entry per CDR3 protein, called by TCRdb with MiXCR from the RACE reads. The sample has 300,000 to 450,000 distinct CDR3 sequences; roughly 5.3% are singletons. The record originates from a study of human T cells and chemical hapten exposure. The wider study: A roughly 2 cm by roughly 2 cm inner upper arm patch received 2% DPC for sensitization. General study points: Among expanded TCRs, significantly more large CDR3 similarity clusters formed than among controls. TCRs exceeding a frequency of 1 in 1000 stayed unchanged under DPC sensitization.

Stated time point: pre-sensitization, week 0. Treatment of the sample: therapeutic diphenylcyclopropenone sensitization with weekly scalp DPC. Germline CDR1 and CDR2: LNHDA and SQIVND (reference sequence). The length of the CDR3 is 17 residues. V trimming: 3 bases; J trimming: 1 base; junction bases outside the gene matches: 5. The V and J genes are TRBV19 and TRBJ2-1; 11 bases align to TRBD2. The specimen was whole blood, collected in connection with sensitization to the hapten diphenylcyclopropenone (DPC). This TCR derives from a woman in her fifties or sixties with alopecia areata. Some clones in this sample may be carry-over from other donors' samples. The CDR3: CASSITSGSKSYNEQFF. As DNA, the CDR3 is TGTGCCAGTAGTATCACTAGCGGGAGCAAATCCTACAATGAGCAGTTCTTC.